The entry below gives a single T cell receptor beta chain sequence along with its context. The CDR3 runs to 13 residues. CDR1 is GTSNPN, CDR2 SVGIG, per germline (reference sequence). J lost 1 base, V lost 2 bases, and 0 bases had no gene match. These data are taken from a study of cytomegalovirus exposure and HLA in healthy donors. 60 Vbeta and 13 Jbeta primers were used in PCR. Authors' processing steps: Roughly 10 million shared chains were among tens of millions of unique TCR beta chains counted in a later analysis. Sequencing used immunoSEQ multiplex PCR; TCRdb keeps in-frame clones, though not all of them. For V, J and clone size, that table is used; D and trimming come from the DNA. This sample has some 94,000 clones, with around 73% found just once.

The receptor was isolated from a man in his forties in good health and CMV-seronegative. The chain uses TRBV30 and TRBJ1-1, with 8 positions matching TRBD1. Sequenced material: PBMCs. The CDR3 nucleotides are TGTGCCTGGAGTCAGGGGGCGAACACTGAAGCTTTCTTT. Its translation: CAWSQGANTEAFF.